This T cell receptor beta chain came from a study of blood T cells in healthy people across ages. The CDR3 runs to 14 residues. Deletions cut 4 bases from V and 7 bases from J, with 11 bases between. Germline loops: CDR1 SGHDN, CDR2 FVKESK. Isolation yielded PBMCs, at least 7 million per sample, in every case. PCR was performed a second time for about 6 to 12 cycles using a sample-barcoded 5' primer and a J-beta primer mix. Each cDNA molecule carried a tag from a template-switch adaptor that contained 12 random nucleotides. Via MiXCR, TCRdb re-called the 5' RACE reads, giving one row per CDR3 protein. The table lists about 970,000 distinct CDR3 sequences, roughly 50% of them singletons.

Sequenced material: blood. The chain combines TRBV14 with TRBJ1-6; D might be TRBD1 (5 bases). The sequence was collected from a woman aged 60-70 years in good health. CDR3 sequence (DNA): TGTGCCAGCAGCCGCGGGACCCCCAATTCACCCCTCCACTTT. It is translated as CASSRGTPNSPLHF.